This T cell receptor (beta chain) was sequenced in a study of T-cell memory formation after mild COVID-19. The TCR alpha and TCR beta cDNA libraries, bearing sample barcodes and UMIs, were generated by 5'RACE using constant-segment primers. TCRdb re-analysed the 5' RACE reads in MiXCR, keeping a single row per CDR3 protein. The table has hundreds of thousands of distinct CDR3 sequences, 18% seen once. CDR3 length: 14 residues. CDR1 is SEHNR, CDR2 FQNEAQ, per germline (reference sequence). Between the trimmed V and J ends, which lost 3 bases and 0 bases, there was a span of 8 bases. The gene calls are TRBV7-9 and TRBJ1-1; no clear D. The TCR comes from an adult woman who had mild COVID-19 (a few samples of this study predate the infection). Cell type and time point are not known. Sequencing used PBMCs or a T cell subset sorted from them (not recorded which). DNA of the CDR3: TGTGCCAGCAGCTTGTCAAACATGAACACTGAAGCTTTCTTT. Amino acid sequence: CASSLSNMNTEAFF. The entire variable domain, with the rest obtained from reference TRBV7-9 and TRBJ1-1, is as follows: DTGVSQNPRHKITKRGQNVTFRCDPISEHNRLYWYRQTLGQGPEFLTYFQNEAQLEKSRLLSDRFSAERPKGSFSTLEIQRTEQGDSAMYLCASSLSNMNTEAFFGQGTRLTVV.